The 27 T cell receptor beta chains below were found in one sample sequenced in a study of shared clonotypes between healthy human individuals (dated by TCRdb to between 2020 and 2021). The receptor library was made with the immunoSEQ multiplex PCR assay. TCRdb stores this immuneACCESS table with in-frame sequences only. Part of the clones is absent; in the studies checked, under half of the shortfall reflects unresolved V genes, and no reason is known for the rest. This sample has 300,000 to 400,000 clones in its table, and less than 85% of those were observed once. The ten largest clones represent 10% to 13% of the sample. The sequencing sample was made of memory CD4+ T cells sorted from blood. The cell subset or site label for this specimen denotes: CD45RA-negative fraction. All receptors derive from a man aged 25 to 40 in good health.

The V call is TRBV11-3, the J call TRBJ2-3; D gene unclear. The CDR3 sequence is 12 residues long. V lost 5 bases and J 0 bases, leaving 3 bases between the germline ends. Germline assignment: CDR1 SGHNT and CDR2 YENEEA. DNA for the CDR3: TGTGCCAGCAGCCCAAGCACAGATACGCAGTATTTT. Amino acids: CASSPSTDTQYF.

CDR3 coding DNA: TGTGCCAGCAGCTTGGTCGGGACAGGGACCTACGAGCAGTACTTC. Translation gives CASSLVGTGTYEQYF. The chain recombines TRBV5-8 with TRBJ2-7; 9 positions match TRBD1. V was pared by 0 bases and J by 2 bases, with 3 bases of the junction left unmatched. The CDR3 has 15 residues. CDR1 SGHTS and CDR2 YDEGEE come from the germline V gene.

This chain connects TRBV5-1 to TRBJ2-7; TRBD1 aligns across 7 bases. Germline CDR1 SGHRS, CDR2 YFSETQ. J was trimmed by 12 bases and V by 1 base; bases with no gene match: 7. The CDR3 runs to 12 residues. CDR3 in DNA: TGCGCCAGCAGCTTGTATCCGGGACAGTGGTACTTC. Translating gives CASSLYPGQWYF.

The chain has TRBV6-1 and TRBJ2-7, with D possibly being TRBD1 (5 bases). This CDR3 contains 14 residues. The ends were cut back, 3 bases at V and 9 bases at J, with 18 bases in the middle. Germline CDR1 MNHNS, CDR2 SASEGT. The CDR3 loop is CASSEGSGLQGQYF. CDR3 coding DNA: TGTGCCAGCAGTGAGGGGTCGGGCCTCCAGGGGCAGTACTTC.

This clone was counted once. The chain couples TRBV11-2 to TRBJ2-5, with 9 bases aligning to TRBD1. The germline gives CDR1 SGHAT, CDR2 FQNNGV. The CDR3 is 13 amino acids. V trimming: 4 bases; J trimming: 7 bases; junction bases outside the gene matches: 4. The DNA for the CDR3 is TGTGCCAGCAGCTCGGACAGGGGAGGGACCCAGTACTTC. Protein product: CASSSDRGGTQYF.

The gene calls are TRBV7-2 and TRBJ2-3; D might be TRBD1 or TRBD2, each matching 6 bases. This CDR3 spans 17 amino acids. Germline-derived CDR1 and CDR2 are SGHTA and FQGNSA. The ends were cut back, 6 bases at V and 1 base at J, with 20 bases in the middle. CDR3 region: CASRGALPGLRTDTQYF. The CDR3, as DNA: TGTGCCAGCAGGGGGGCGCTACCGGGACTCCGCACAGATACGCAGTATTTT.

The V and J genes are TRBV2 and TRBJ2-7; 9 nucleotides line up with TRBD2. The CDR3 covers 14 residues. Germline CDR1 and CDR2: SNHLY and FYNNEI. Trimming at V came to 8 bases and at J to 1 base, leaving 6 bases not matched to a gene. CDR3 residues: CASHFSGGSYEQYF. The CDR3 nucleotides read TGTGCCAGCCATTTTAGCGGGGGATCCTACGAGCAGTACTTC.

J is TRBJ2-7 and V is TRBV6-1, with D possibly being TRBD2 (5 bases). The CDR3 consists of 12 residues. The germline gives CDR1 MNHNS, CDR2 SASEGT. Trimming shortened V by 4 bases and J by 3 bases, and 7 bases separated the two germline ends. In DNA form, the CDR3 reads TGTGCCAGCAGTGTGAGGGACTACGAGCAGTACTTC. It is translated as CASSVRDYEQYF.

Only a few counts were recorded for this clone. CDR3 DNA: TGTGCCAGCTCACCGCTACTGAGGGCTCGGACTAGCCCCTCGCCAGATACGCAGTATTTT. It encodes CASSPLLRARTSPSPDTQYF. The V call is TRBV18, the J call TRBJ2-3; 8 nucleotides match TRBD2. V was pared by 3 bases and J by 4 bases, with 21 bases of the junction left unmatched. Germline V gene lookup returns CDR1 KGHSH and CDR2 LQKENI. The CDR3 sequence is 20 residues long. The entire variable domain, with the rest obtained from reference TRBV18 and TRBJ2-3, is as follows: NAGVMQNPRHLVRRRGQEARLRCSPMKGHSHVYWYRQLPEEGLKFMVYLQKENIIDESGMPKERFSAEFPKEGPSILRIQQVVRGDSAAYFCASSPLLRARTSPSPDTQYFGPGTRLTVL.

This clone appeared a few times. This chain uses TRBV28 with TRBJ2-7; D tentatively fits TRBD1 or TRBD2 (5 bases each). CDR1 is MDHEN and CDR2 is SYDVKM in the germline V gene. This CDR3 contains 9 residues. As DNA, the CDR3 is TGTGCAGAGGGGTCCGAGCAGTACTTC. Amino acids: CAEGSEQYF.

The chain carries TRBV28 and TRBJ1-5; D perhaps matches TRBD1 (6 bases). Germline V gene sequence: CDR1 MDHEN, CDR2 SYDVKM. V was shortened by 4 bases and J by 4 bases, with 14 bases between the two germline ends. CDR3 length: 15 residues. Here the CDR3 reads CASSSQGSLNQPQHF. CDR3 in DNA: TGTGCCAGCAGTTCCCAGGGGTCCCTGAATCAGCCCCAGCATTTT.

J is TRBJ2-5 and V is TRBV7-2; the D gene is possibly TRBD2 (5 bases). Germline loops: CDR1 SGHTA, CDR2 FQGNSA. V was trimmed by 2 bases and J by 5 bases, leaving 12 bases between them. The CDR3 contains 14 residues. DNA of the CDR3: TGTGCCAGCAGCTTACGCCGGACTCACGAGACCCAGTACTTC. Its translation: CASSLRRTHETQYF. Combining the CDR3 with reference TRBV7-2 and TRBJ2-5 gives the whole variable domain GAGVSQSPSNKVTEKGKDVELRCDPISGHTALYWYRQSLGQGLEFLIYFQGNSAPDKSGLPSDRFSAERTGGSVSTLTIQRTQQEDSAVYLCASSLRRTHETQYFGPGTRLLVL.

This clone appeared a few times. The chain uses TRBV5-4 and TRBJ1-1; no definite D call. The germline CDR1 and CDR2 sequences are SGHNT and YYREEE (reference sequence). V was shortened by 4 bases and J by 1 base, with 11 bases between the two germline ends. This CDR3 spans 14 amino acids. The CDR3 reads CASSLDWKNTEAFF. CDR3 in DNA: TGTGCCAGCAGCCTAGATTGGAAGAACACTGAAGCTTTCTTT.

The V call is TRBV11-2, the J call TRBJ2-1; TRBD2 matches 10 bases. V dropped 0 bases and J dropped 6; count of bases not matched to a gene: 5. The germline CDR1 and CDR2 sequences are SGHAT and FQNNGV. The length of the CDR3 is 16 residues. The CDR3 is CASSLEAGTSANEQFF. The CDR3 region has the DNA TGTGCCAGCAGCTTAGAAGCCGGGACTAGCGCCAATGAGCAGTTCTTC.

The DNA for the CDR3 is TGTGCCAGCAGCTTATTAGCGGGAGTTCACAATGAGCAGTTCTTC. This codes for CASSLLAGVHNEQFF. This chain uses TRBV7-9 with TRBJ2-1, with 9 positions matching TRBD2. Unmatched junction bases numbered 4, after V lost 2 bases and J lost 5 bases. The CDR3 loop spans 15 amino acids. Germline CDR1 and CDR2: SEHNR and FQNEAQ (reference sequence).

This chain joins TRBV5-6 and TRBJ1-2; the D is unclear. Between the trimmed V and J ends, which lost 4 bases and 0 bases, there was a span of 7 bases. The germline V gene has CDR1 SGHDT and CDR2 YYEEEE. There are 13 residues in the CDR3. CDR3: CASSPASNYGYTF. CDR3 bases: TGTGCCAGCAGCCCAGCCTCTAACTATGGCTACACCTTC.

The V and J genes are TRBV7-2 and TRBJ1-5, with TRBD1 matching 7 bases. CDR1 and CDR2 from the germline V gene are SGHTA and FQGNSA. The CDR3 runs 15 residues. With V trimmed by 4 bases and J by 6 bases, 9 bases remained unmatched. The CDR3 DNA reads TGTGCCAGCAGCTCCCGACAGGGTATGGTTCAGCCCCAGCATTTT. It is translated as CASSSRQGMVQPQHF.

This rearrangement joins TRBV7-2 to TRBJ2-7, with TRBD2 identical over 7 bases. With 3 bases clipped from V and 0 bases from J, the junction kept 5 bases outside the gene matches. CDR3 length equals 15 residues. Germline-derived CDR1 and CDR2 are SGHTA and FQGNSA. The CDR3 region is CASSFTSDPSYEQYF. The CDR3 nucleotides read TGTGCCAGCAGCTTCACTAGCGACCCCTCCTACGAGCAGTACTTC.

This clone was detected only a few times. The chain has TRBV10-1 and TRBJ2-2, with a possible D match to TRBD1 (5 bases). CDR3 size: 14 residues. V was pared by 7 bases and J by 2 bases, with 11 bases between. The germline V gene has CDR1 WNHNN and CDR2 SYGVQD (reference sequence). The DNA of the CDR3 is TGCGCCAGCAACCGCAGGGATAACACCGGGGAGCTGTTTTTT. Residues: CASNRRDNTGELFF.

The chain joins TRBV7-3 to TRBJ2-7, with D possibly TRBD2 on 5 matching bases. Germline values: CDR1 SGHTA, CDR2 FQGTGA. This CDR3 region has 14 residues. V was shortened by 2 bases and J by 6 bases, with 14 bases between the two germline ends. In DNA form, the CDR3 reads TGTGCCAGCAGCTTAGGGCTAGCAACTAGCGAGCAGTACTTC. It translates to CASSLGLATSEQYF.

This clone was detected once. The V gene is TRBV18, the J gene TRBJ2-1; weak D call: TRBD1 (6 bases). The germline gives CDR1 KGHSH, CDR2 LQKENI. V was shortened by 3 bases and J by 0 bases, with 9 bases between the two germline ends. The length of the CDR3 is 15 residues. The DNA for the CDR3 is TGTGCCAGCTCACCCCTAGGGGGCTCCTACAATGAGCAGTTCTTC. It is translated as CASSPLGGSYNEQFF.

CDR3 in DNA: TGTGCCAGCGCCGAGCGGGGCTCCTACGAGCAGTACTTC. Translation: CASAERGSYEQYF. This chain links TRBV27 with TRBJ2-7, with TRBD2 identical over 7 bases. Per the germline V gene, CDR1 is MNHEY and CDR2 is SMNVEV (reference sequence). This CDR3 is 13 amino acids long. Unmatched junction bases numbered 4, after V lost 8 bases and J lost 0 bases.

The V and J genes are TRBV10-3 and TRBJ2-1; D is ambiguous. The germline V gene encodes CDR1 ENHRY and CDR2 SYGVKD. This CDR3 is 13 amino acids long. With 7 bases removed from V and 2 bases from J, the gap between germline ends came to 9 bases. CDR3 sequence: CAINAQTYNEQFF. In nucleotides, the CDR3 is TGTGCCATCAATGCACAAACCTACAATGAGCAGTTCTTC.

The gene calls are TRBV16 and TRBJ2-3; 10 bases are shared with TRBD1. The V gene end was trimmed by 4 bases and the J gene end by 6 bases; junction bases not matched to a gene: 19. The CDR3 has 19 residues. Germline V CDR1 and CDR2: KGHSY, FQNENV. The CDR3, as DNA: TGTGCCAGCAGCCCAATCGCCGGGACAGGGGACAACTTAGGGGATACGCAGTATTTT. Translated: CASSPIAGTGDNLGDTQYF.

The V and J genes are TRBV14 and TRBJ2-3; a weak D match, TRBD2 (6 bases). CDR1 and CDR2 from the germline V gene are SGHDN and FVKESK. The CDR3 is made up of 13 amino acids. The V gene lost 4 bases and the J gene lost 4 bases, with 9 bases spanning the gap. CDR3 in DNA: TGTGCCAGCAGCCGAGCGGGCGCAGATACGCAGTATTTT. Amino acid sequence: CASSRAGADTQYF.

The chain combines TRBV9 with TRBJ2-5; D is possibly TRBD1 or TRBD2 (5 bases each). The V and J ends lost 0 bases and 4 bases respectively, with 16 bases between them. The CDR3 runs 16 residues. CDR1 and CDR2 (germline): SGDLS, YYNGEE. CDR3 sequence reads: CASSVAVGAGGETQYF. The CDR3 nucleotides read TGTGCCAGCAGCGTAGCAGTAGGGGCAGGAGGAGAGACCCAGTACTTC.

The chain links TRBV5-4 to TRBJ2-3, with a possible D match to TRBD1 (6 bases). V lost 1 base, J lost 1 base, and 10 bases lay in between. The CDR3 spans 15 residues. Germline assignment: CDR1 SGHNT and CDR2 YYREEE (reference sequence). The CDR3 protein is CASSLQRQGTDTQYF. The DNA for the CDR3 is TGTGCCAGCAGCTTGCAGAGACAGGGCACAGATACGCAGTATTTT. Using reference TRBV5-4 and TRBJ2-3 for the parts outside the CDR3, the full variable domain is ETGVTQSPTHLIKTRGQQVTLRCSSQSGHNTVSWYQQALGQGPQFIFQYYREEENGRGNFPPRFSGLQFPNYSSELNVNALELDDSALYLCASSLQRQGTDTQYFGPGTRLTVL.